The 26 T cell receptor beta chains reported below all come from one sample, sequenced in a study of regulatory and conventional T cells in RAG deficiency. Here immunoSEQ multiplex PCR was the method, and the copy in TCRdb shows in-frame clones only, minus some. This table holds fewer than 9,500 clones, around 93% found once. The sorted regulatory T cells were CD4+, CD25-high and CD127-low, with genomic DNA sequenced. These data were likewise used in another study, on regulatory T cells. Turning to that study: The PCR used 52 TRBV and 13 TRBJ primers.

The source material was CD127- CD25+ CD4+ Tregs sorted from blood. The receptors stem from a human donor in good health.

The chain links TRBV5-1 to TRBJ1-1; a weak D match, TRBD1 (5 bases). The CDR3 runs to 13 residues. Trimming cost V 7 bases and J 1 base, with 11 bases left between them. The germline CDR1 and CDR2 sequences are SGHRS and YFSETQ. The CDR3 loop is CASRLGANTEAFF. As DNA, the CDR3 is TGCGCCAGCCGTCTAGGGGCGAACACTGAAGCTTTCTTT.

A remark on this clone: At one of its ends the junction is not consistent with the germline gene, which may arise from a read error. The CDR3 reads CASSLQGNQPQHF. The CDR3 coding sequence is TGTGCTAGCAGCTTACAGGGCAATCAGCCCCAGCATTTT. J is TRBJ1-5 and V is TRBV7-7; D possibly corresponds to TRBD1 (5 bases). CDR3 length equals 13 residues. Germline V gene sequence: CDR1 SSHAT, CDR2 FNYEAQ (reference sequence).

The chain carries TRBV9 and TRBJ2-3; D remains ambiguous. The germline gives CDR1 SGDLS, CDR2 YYNGEE. V lost 0 bases to trimming and J lost 0 bases, with 8 bases between them. The CDR3 loop spans 15 amino acids. The CDR3 DNA is TGTGCCAGCAGCGTAGTCTGGCGGAGCACAGATACGCAGTATTTT. Amino acids: CASSVVWRSTDTQYF.

V usage is TRBV4-3 and J usage is TRBJ2-3; no definite D call. Between the trimmed V and J ends, which lost 0 bases and 0 bases, there was a span of 7 bases. This CDR3 has 15 amino acids. From germline, CDR1 is LGHNA and CDR2 YSLEER. CDR3 residues: CASSQDPRSTDTQYF. CDR3 bases: TGCGCCAGCAGCCAAGACCCGAGGAGCACAGATACGCAGTATTTT.

The rearrangement joins TRBV6-1 to TRBJ2-1; TRBD1 might be the D (6 bases). Trimming took 6 bases from V and 0 from J, leaving 12 bases between them. The CDR3 runs to 15 residues. Per the germline V gene, CDR1 is MNHNS and CDR2 is SASEGT. The CDR3 region has the DNA TGTGCCAGCAGGCCCGGGACAAGCTCCTACAATGAGCAGTTCTTC. It is translated as CASRPGTSSYNEQFF.

The chain combines TRBV2 with TRBJ2-1; D may be TRBD1 (5 bases). The CDR3 length is 12 residues. In germline, CDR1 is SNHLY, CDR2 FYNNEI. The ends were cut back, 4 bases at V and 10 bases at J, with 11 bases in the middle. CDR3 nucleotides: TGTGCCAGCAGTGCTCAGGGCTCAGAGCAGTTCTTC. This translates into CASSAQGSEQFF.

The gene calls are TRBV7-2 and TRBJ1-6; no reliable D call. The V end was cut by 1 base, the J end by 0 bases, with 7 bases between. Germline CDR1 is SGHTA and CDR2 is FQGNSA. This CDR3 spans 16 amino acids. DNA of the CDR3: TGTGCCAGCAGCTTAGTGGCAGTCTCCTATAATTCACCCCTCCACTTT. This encodes CASSLVAVSYNSPLHF.

This chain joins TRBV5-1 and TRBJ1-6, with 8 positions matching TRBD1. In germline, CDR1 is SGHRS, CDR2 YFSETQ. V shed 0 bases and J 9 bases; nucleotides not matched to a gene: 20. The CDR3 has 20 amino acids. The DNA for the CDR3 is TGCGCCAGCAGCTTGGACGCCACCACACAAAACAGGGGGATTCGTTCACCCCTCCACTTT. Its protein is CASSLDATTQNRGIRSPLHF.

The genes are TRBV7-9 and TRBJ1-2, with 11 bases fitting TRBD1. V lost 1 base and J lost 2; bases outside the gene matches: 0. This CDR3 has 15 amino acids. Germline values: CDR1 SEHNR, CDR2 FQNEAQ (reference sequence). The CDR3 region is CASSLGTGGNYGYTF. The CDR3 nucleotides are TGTGCCAGCAGCTTAGGGACAGGGGGCAACTATGGCTACACCTTC.

The chain uses TRBV5-1 and TRBJ1-5, with 8 bases that match TRBD1. The V gene end was trimmed by 4 bases and the J gene end by 7 bases; junction bases not matched to a gene: 13. The CDR3 length is 16 residues. CDR1 SGHRS and CDR2 YFSETQ come from the germline V gene. The CDR3 DNA reads TGCGCCAGCAGCCCGGGGACAGGAGGGCAGGGACAGCCCCAGCATTTT. Its translation is CASSPGTGGQGQPQHF.

J is TRBJ1-2 and V is TRBV4-2; D may be TRBD1 (5 bases). This CDR3 has 15 amino acids. The germline CDR1 and CDR2 sequences are LGHNA and YNFKEQ. V lost 4 bases to trimming and J lost 2 bases, with 14 bases between them. In DNA, the CDR3 is TGTGCCAGCAGCCCTCAGGGAAATGCGAACTATGGCTACACCTTC. Its translation: CASSPQGNANYGYTF.

This chain uses TRBV18 with TRBJ1-2; D might be TRBD1 (5 bases). This CDR3 is 15 amino acids long. Trimming cost V 3 bases and J 0 bases, with 11 bases left between them. Germline V gives CDR1 KGHSH, CDR2 LQKENI. The CDR3 region has the DNA TGTGCCAGCTCACCGTCAGGGCTGACTAACTATGGCTACACCTTC. It yields the protein CASSPSGLTNYGYTF.

Details on this clone: One end of the junction is discordant with germline, which a read error may explain. The genes are TRBV7-9 and TRBJ1-2; unclear D gene. The CDR3 is 10 residues long. Germline lookup yields CDR1 SEHNR and CDR2 FQNEAQ (reference sequence). CDR3 loop: CASSLGGSTF. In DNA form, the CDR3 reads TGTGCCAGCAGCTTAGGCGGCTCCACCTTC.

The rearrangement joins TRBV12-5 to TRBJ1-4, with 7 nucleotides matching TRBD1. V shed 0 bases, J shed 4 bases, and the junction held 5 bases outside the gene matches. CDR1 and CDR2 (germline): LGHNT, FRNRAP. The CDR3 has 16 residues. The CDR3 reads CASGLVLTGNNEKLFF. CDR3 nucleotides: TGTGCTAGTGGTTTGGTTCTGACAGGGAATAATGAAAAACTGTTTTTT.

The chain employs TRBV5-1 and TRBJ2-7, with 10 bases lining up with TRBD2. The germline gives CDR1 SGHRS, CDR2 YFSETQ. This CDR3 comprises 16 residues. The trim removed 3 bases at V and 5 bases at J, leaving 11 bases unmatched. In nucleotides, the CDR3 is TGCGCCAGCAGCTCGGGGTCACTAGCGGGGATCGACGAGCAGTACTTC. Translated: CASSSGSLAGIDEQYF.

This sequence joins TRBV5-4 and TRBJ2-1, with 10 bases identical to TRBD2. Germline V gene data show CDR1 as SGHNT and CDR2 as YYREEE (reference sequence). V was pared by 1 base and J by 7 bases, with 5 bases of the junction left unmatched. CDR3 length: 15 residues. CDR3 sequence reads: CASSLSSGGVNEQFF. The CDR3 bases are TGTGCCAGCAGCTTGTCCAGCGGGGGGGTAAATGAGCAGTTCTTC.

The V and J genes are TRBV29-1 and TRBJ2-2; 7 bases match TRBD1. This CDR3 has 16 residues. V trimming: 6 bases; J trimming: 0 bases; junction bases outside the gene matches: 10. Germline V gene sequence: CDR1 SQVTM, CDR2 ANQGSEA. In nucleotides, the CDR3 is TGCAGCGTGGGACAGCCCGAAACCGCGAACACCGGGGAGCTGTTTTTT. It translates to CSVGQPETANTGELFF.

V gene TRBV7-6 combines with J gene TRBJ2-7, with a possible D match to TRBD2 (5 bases). Germline lookup yields CDR1 SGHVS and CDR2 FNYEAQ. V lost 0 bases to trimming and J lost 0 bases, with 12 bases between them. The CDR3 is made up of 16 amino acids. CDR3 residues: CASSLAQADYSYEQYF. CDR3 nucleotide sequence: TGTGCCAGCAGCTTAGCGCAAGCTGACTACTCCTACGAGCAGTACTTC. Drawing the rest from reference TRBV7-6 and TRBJ2-7, the complete variable domain is GAGVSQSPRYKVTKRGQDVALRCDPISGHVSLYWYRQALGQGPEFLTYFNYEAQQDKSGLPNDRFSAERPEGSISTLTIQRTEQRDSAMYRCASSLAQADYSYEQYFGPGTRLTVT.

The count of this clone is one. The chain combines TRBV5-1 with TRBJ2-2; 12 bases match TRBD2. The CDR3 length is 17 residues. Germline-derived CDR1 and CDR2 are SGHRS and YFSETQ. After removal of 1 base from V and 2 bases from J, the junction contained 3 bases not matched to a gene. DNA of the CDR3: TGCGCCAGCAGCTTGTGGACTAGCGGGAAAAACACCGGGGAGCTGTTTTTT. Translating gives CASSLWTSGKNTGELFF.

The chain uses TRBV19 and TRBJ1-5, with 7 nucleotides matching TRBD1. Germline V gives CDR1 LNHDA, CDR2 SQIVND (reference sequence). The CDR3 covers 17 residues. Trimming removed 7 bases from V and 4 bases from J; junction bases left unmatched: 16. The chain's CDR3 is CASMGRGGGVKNQPQHF. The DNA of the CDR3 is TGTGCCAGTATGGGCCGTGGAGGGGGCGTTAAGAATCAGCCCCAGCATTTT.

The chain combines TRBV2 with TRBJ2-7, with TRBD1 as a possible D gene (5 bases). CDR1 and CDR2 from the germline V gene are SNHLY and FYNNEI. The V and J ends lost 6 bases and 5 bases respectively, with 8 bases between them. CDR3 length equals 11 residues. CDR3 sequence reads: CASRWGHEQYF. CDR3 DNA sequence: TGTGCCAGCAGGTGGGGCCACGAGCAGTACTTC.

The CDR3: CASAGQIAQYF. Written as DNA, the CDR3 is TGTGCCAGTGCGGGACAGATAGCGCAGTACTTC. The V and J genes are TRBV6-1 and TRBJ2-7; tentative D call: TRBD1 (7 bases). CDR3 length equals 11 residues. Trimming removed 9 bases at V and 9 bases at J, with 15 bases between. CDR1 and CDR2 (germline): MNHNS, SASEGT.

This clone was seen a single time. The chain has TRBV7-8 and TRBJ2-3; maybe TRBD2 (7 bases). Per germline, CDR1 SGHVS and CDR2 FQNEAQ. V was cut by 1 base and J by 0 bases, with 11 bases left in between. CDR3 length equals 16 residues. The CDR3 loop is CASSLDAGASTDTQYF. DNA of the CDR3: TGTGCCAGCAGCTTAGACGCGGGGGCGAGCACAGATACGCAGTATTTT.

This sequence joins TRBV5-8 and TRBJ2-1; TRBD1 aligns across 9 bases. Germline CDR1 is SGHTS and CDR2 is YDEGEE. The CDR3 sequence is 16 residues long. V shed 3 bases and J 4 bases; nucleotides not matched to a gene: 8. In DNA, the CDR3 is TGTGCCAGCAGCTCCCCGGGACAGGGAGGGTACAATGAGCAGTTCTTC. Translated, it gives CASSSPGQGGYNEQFF.

The rearrangement joins TRBV5-6 to TRBJ2-1, with 9 bases that match TRBD2. This CDR3 region has 15 residues. CDR1 and CDR2 from the germline V gene are SGHDT and YYEEEE. V gave up 0 bases and J gave up 4 bases; unmatched junction bases: 2. The CDR3 DNA reads as TGTGCCAGCAGCTTGGAACTAGCGGGTTACAATGAGCAGTTCTTC. Residues: CASSLELAGYNEQFF.

The chain combines TRBV6-6 with TRBJ2-7; D is unclear. V shed 0 bases and J shed 5 bases, with 8 bases lying between them. CDR3 length: 13 residues. The germline V gene encodes CDR1 MNHNY and CDR2 SVGAGI (reference sequence). The CDR3 loop reads CASSYSELNEQYF. In nucleotides, the CDR3 is TGTGCCAGCAGTTACTCTGAGCTCAACGAGCAGTACTTC.